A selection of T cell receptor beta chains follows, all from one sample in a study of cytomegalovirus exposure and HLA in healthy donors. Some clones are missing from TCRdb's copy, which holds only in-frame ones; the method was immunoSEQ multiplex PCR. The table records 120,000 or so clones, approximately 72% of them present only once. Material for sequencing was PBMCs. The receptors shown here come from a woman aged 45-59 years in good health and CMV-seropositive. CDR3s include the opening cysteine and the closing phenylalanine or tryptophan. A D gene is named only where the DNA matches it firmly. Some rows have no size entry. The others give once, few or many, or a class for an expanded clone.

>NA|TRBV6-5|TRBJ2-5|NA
CASSPTRETQYF
TGTGCCAGCAGTCCCACCCGGGAGACCCAGTACTTC
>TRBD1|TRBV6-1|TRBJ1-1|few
CASSDRGLKKAFF
TGTGCCAGCAGTGACAGGGGGCTAAAGAAAGCTTTCTTT
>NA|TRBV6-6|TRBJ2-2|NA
CAAQPRNTGELFF
TGTGCCGCACAACCCCGAAACACCGGGGAGCTGTTTTTT
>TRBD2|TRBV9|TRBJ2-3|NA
CASSVSGREADTQYF
TGTGCCAGCAGCGTTAGCGGGAGAGAGGCAGATACGCAGTATTTT
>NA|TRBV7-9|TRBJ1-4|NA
CASSRQAGEKLFF
TGTGCCAGCAGCAGACAAGCAGGGGAAAAACTGTTTTTT
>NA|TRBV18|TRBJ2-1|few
CASSPMTSSTSPEQFF
TGTGCCAGCTCACCAATGACTAGTTCAACCTCCCCTGAGCAGTTCTTC
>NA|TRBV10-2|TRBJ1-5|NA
CASSDEGVQPQHF
TGCGCCAGCAGTGATGAAGGGGTCCAGCCCCAGCATTTT
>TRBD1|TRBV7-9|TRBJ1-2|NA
CASSMGQGNYGYTF
TGTGCCAGCAGCATGGGACAGGGGAACTATGGCTACACCTTC
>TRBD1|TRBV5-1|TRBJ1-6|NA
CASREGTDSSYNSPLHF
TGCGCCAGCAGGGAAGGGACAGACAGCTCCTATAATTCACCCCTCCACTTT
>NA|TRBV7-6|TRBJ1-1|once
CASSPWGETEAFF
TGTGCCAGCAGCCCGTGGGGGGAGACTGAAGCTTTCTTT
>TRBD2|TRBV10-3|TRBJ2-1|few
CAIRPGGAGGDEQFF
TGTGCCATCAGGCCCGGGGGAGCGGGAGGGGATGAGCAGTTCTTC
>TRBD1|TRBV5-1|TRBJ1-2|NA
CASSSTGTGDGYGYTF
TGCGCCAGCAGCTCGACCGGGACAGGGGACGGGTATGGCTACACCTTC
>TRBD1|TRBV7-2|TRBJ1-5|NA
CASSFGTGGQPQHF
TGTGCCAGCAGCTTTGGGACAGGGGGACAGCCCCAGCATTTT
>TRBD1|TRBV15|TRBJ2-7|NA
CATSSLHGQGSEQYF
TGTGCCACCAGCAGCCTCCATGGACAGGGTAGCGAGCAGTACTTC
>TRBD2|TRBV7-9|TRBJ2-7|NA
CASSARTRSGIEQYF
TGTGCCAGCAGCGCCCGGACTAGGAGTGGAATCGAGCAGTACTTC
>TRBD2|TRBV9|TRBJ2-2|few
CASSVGVLAGVRELFF
TGTGCCAGCAGCGTTGGGGTACTAGCGGGAGTGAGGGAGCTGTTTTTT
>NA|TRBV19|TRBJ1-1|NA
CASRLQGGTEAFF
TGTGCCAGTAGACTACAGGGTGGGACTGAAGCTTTCTTT
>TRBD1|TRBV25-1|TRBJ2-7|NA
CASTTGGASYEQYF
TGTGCCAGCACCACAGGGGGCGCGTCCTACGAGCAGTACTTC
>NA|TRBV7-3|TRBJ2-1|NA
CASSPSPHNEQFF
TGTGCCAGCAGCCCCAGTCCACACAATGAGCAGTTCTTC
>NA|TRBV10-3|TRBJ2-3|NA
CAISEEGGADTQYF
TGTGCCATCAGCGAGGAGGGGGGGGCAGATACGCAGTATTTT
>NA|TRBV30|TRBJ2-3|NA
CAWSVATDTQYF
TGTGCCTGGAGTGTGGCCACAGATACGCAGTATTTT
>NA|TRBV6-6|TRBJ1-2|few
CASSYSGREVNGYTF
TGTGCCAGCAGTTACTCGGGCAGGGAGGTGAATGGCTACACCTTC
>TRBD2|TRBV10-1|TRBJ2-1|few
CASSEAAGGLNNEQFF
TGCGCCAGCAGTGAGGCGGCGGGGGGGCTCAACAATGAGCAGTTCTTC
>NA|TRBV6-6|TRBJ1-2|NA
CASSRGGEEIYGYTF
TGTGCCAGCAGTCGGGGGGGGGAGGAAATCTATGGCTACACCTTC
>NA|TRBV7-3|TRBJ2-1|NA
CASSLGLYNEQFF
TGTGCCAGCAGCTTGGGACTTTACAATGAGCAGTTCTTC
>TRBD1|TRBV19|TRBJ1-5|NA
CASRTGDRQPQHF
TGTGCCAGCCGTACAGGGGATCGTCAGCCCCAGCATTTT
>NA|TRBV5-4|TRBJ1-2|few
CASSLEIAEGGYTF
TGTGCCAGCAGCTTGGAAATCGCCGAGGGTGGCTACACCTTC